A selection of T cell receptor beta chains follows, all from one sample in a study of graft-versus-host responses after intestinal transplantation. The table came from immunoSEQ multiplex PCR; TCRdb's copy has only in-frame clones and leaves some out. The top ten hold around 6% of the sample, which has 15,000 to 20,000 clones, 70% to 85% seen once. The sequenced sample was ileum tissue, obtained 17 days after transplant. The receptors derive from a human patient who received an intestinal transplant, so some T cells may come from the graft donor. Both conserved end residues are part of each CDR3. D genes are given only for firm matches. Not every row has a clone size; where given, it reads once, few, many or a size class.

CDR3nt: TGTGCCAGCAGCGTAGGTTTCCCAGCAGCGGGGAATGAGCAGTTCTTC; CDR3aa: CASSVGFPAAGNEQFF; j_gene: TRBJ2-1; abundance: .; v_gene: TRBV9; d_gene: TRBD2
CDR3nt: TGCGCCAGCAGCCCCCGGGAGAGGGGTTTGAATGGCTACACCTTC; CDR3aa: CASSPRERGLNGYTF; j_gene: TRBJ1-2; abundance: .; v_gene: TRBV5-1; d_gene: .
CDR3nt: TGTGCCAGCAGTTTAGCGGGAGGGCTTAATGAGCAGTTCTTC; CDR3aa: CASSLAGGLNEQFF; j_gene: TRBJ2-1; abundance: .; v_gene: TRBV2; d_gene: TRBD2
CDR3nt: TGTGCCAGCAGTTTGATCGGGCTAGCGGGTGAGGACGGGGAGCTGCTTTTT; CDR3aa: CASSLIGLAGEDGELLF; j_gene: TRBJ2-2; abundance: .; v_gene: TRBV28; d_gene: TRBD2
CDR3nt: TGCGCCAGCAGCTTGGGCTTAGCGGGAAGGGAGACCCAGTACTTC; CDR3aa: CASSLGLAGRETQYF; j_gene: TRBJ2-5; abundance: once; v_gene: TRBV5-1; d_gene: TRBD2
CDR3nt: TGCAGCGTTGAAGATCGAGGGGGGAGCTCCTACGAGCAGTACTTC; CDR3aa: CSVEDRGGSSYEQYF; j_gene: TRBJ2-7; abundance: .; v_gene: TRBV29-1; d_gene: .
CDR3nt: TGTGCCAGCAGTTTAGCCCTCTTCACCGGCCGCTACACCTTC; CDR3aa: CASSLALFTGRYTF; j_gene: TRBJ1-2; abundance: .; v_gene: TRBV28; d_gene: .
CDR3nt: TGTGCCAGCAGGCGGACAGGCTCTGTCGAGCAGTACTTC; CDR3aa: CASRRTGSVEQYF; j_gene: TRBJ2-7; abundance: few; v_gene: TRBV25-1; d_gene: TRBD1
CDR3nt: TGTGCCAGCAGCCTTCTTAGCGGGGGGGCCTACGAGCAGTACTTC; CDR3aa: CASSLLSGGAYEQYF; j_gene: TRBJ2-7; abundance: .; v_gene: TRBV14; d_gene: TRBD2
CDR3nt: TGTGCCAGCAGCCAAGACGAAGGAGCAGCTAGCGGTTCCACAGATACGCAGTATTTT; CDR3aa: CASSQDEGAASGSTDTQYF; j_gene: TRBJ2-3; abundance: .; v_gene: TRBV4-2; d_gene: TRBD2
CDR3nt: TGTGCCAGCAGCTTGTACGGGACAGTTACCTACGAGCAGTACTTC; CDR3aa: CASSLYGTVTYEQYF; j_gene: TRBJ2-7; abundance: .; v_gene: TRBV7-8; d_gene: TRBD1
CDR3nt: TGTGCCAGCAGCTCTACTACAGATACGCAGTATTTT; CDR3aa: CASSSTTDTQYF; j_gene: TRBJ2-3; abundance: once; v_gene: TRBV5-4; d_gene: .
CDR3nt: TGCGCCAGCAGCCATTCTCTCGGCAGGGTCTACGAGCAGTACTTC; CDR3aa: CASSHSLGRVYEQYF; j_gene: TRBJ2-7; abundance: .; v_gene: TRBV4-1; d_gene: .
CDR3nt: TGTGCCAGCAGCGTAGGACTCCCACCCACAGATACGCAGTATTTT; CDR3aa: CASSVGLPPTDTQYF; j_gene: TRBJ2-3; abundance: .; v_gene: TRBV9; d_gene: .
CDR3nt: TGTGCCAGCAGCACTAGCTGGACGTCTCATATGAGCTCCTATAATTCACCCCTCCACTTT; CDR3aa: CASSTSWTSHMSSYNSPLHF; j_gene: TRBJ1-6; abundance: .; v_gene: TRBV13; d_gene: .
CDR3nt: TGTGCCAGCAGTGACCCTAATCAGCCCCAGCATTTT; CDR3aa: CASSDPNQPQHF; j_gene: TRBJ1-5; abundance: .; v_gene: TRBV6-1; d_gene: .
CDR3nt: TGTGCCAGCAGTGATACACCGGGACAGTCTAGCACAGATACGCAGTATTTT; CDR3aa: CASSDTPGQSSTDTQYF; j_gene: TRBJ2-3; abundance: once; v_gene: TRBV6-4; d_gene: TRBD1
CDR3nt: TGTGCCAGCAGCGGGACTAGCGGGTCACCCCACGAAGAGACCCAGTACTTC; CDR3aa: CASSGTSGSPHEETQYF; j_gene: TRBJ2-5; abundance: .; v_gene: TRBV2; d_gene: TRBD2
CDR3nt: TGCGCCAGCAGCCAAGGGTCTAGGAGTGGAAACACCATATATTTT; CDR3aa: CASSQGSRSGNTIYF; j_gene: TRBJ1-3; abundance: .; v_gene: TRBV4-3; d_gene: .
CDR3nt: TGTGCCAGCAGCGCCCAAAAGAAGGGACAGGCGAGGACTGAAGCTTTCTTT; CDR3aa: CASSAQKKGQARTEAFF; j_gene: TRBJ1-1; abundance: .; v_gene: TRBV21-1; d_gene: .
CDR3nt: TGTGCCTGGGGGACAGGGGACCCCTACGAGCAGTACTTC; CDR3aa: CAWGTGDPYEQYF; j_gene: TRBJ2-7; abundance: .; v_gene: TRBV30; d_gene: TRBD1
CDR3nt: TGTGCCAGCAGTCCCCCCGGGGGGAACACCGGGGAGCTGTTTTTT; CDR3aa: CASSPPGGNTGELFF; j_gene: TRBJ2-2; abundance: .; v_gene: TRBV7-9; d_gene: .
CDR3nt: TGTGCCAGCAGTGTCGGCCAGCTGAGGGAAAAACTGTTTTTT; CDR3aa: CASSVGQLREKLFF; j_gene: TRBJ1-4; abundance: .; v_gene: TRBV6-1; d_gene: .
CDR3nt: TGTGCCAGTAGTATAACTGTCGGGAACACTGAAGCTTTCTTT; CDR3aa: CASSITVGNTEAFF; j_gene: TRBJ1-1; abundance: once; v_gene: TRBV19; d_gene: .
CDR3nt: TGTGCCAGCAGTATGCTAGCGGGAGTGAAAGATACGCAGTATTTT; CDR3aa: CASSMLAGVKDTQYF; j_gene: TRBJ2-3; abundance: .; v_gene: TRBV6-6; d_gene: TRBD2
CDR3nt: TGTGCCAGCAGCAATGAGGGGACTAGCGGGACCCACTTAAGCACAGATACGCAGTATTTT; CDR3aa: CASSNEGTSGTHLSTDTQYF; j_gene: TRBJ2-3; abundance: few; v_gene: TRBV21-1; d_gene: .
CDR3nt: TGTGCCAGCAAACCAGCGACAGGGGTATACGAGCAGTACTTC; CDR3aa: CASKPATGVYEQYF; j_gene: TRBJ2-7; abundance: .; v_gene: TRBV7-8; d_gene: TRBD1
CDR3nt: TGTGCCAGCAGTTTAGCCGGGGGCCTCCCCTACGAGCAGTACTTC; CDR3aa: CASSLAGGLPYEQYF; j_gene: TRBJ2-7; abundance: few; v_gene: TRBV27; d_gene: .
CDR3nt: TGTGCCAGCAGTTCTAATGAATGGCGCGGCACTGAAGCTTTCTTT; CDR3aa: CASSSNEWRGTEAFF; j_gene: TRBJ1-1; abundance: .; v_gene: TRBV28; d_gene: .
CDR3nt: TGTGCCAGCAGCCAAGATCCAGCGGGTCTAGCCAAAAACATTCAGTACTTC; CDR3aa: CASSQDPAGLAKNIQYF; j_gene: TRBJ2-4; abundance: .; v_gene: TRBV4-2; d_gene: .
CDR3nt: TGTGCCAGCAGTAAGTACTCGACAGGGACGAATCAGCCCCAGCATTTT; CDR3aa: CASSKYSTGTNQPQHF; j_gene: TRBJ1-5; abundance: .; v_gene: TRBV2; d_gene: TRBD1
CDR3nt: TGCAGCGTTGAAGAAGGACCTAAGGAGGACTTC; CDR3aa: CSVEEGPKEDF; j_gene: TRBJ2-7; abundance: .; v_gene: TRBV29-1; d_gene: .
CDR3nt: TGTGCCAGCAGCGTCGGGGAGCGATTGAACGAGCAGTACTTC; CDR3aa: CASSVGERLNEQYF; j_gene: TRBJ2-7; abundance: .; v_gene: TRBV9; d_gene: .
CDR3nt: TGTGCCAGCAGCTTAGCCGAAACAGGAGGCGGGAGGTGGGTGTATGAGCAGTTCTTC; CDR3aa: CASSLAETGGGRWVYEQFF; j_gene: TRBJ2-1; abundance: .; v_gene: TRBV11-2; d_gene: TRBD2
CDR3nt: TGTGCCAGCAGCCGTATTCGGGAACAGCCCAATCAGCCCCAGCATTTT; CDR3aa: CASSRIREQPNQPQHF; j_gene: TRBJ1-5; abundance: .; v_gene: TRBV7-2; d_gene: .
CDR3nt: TGTGCCAGCAGCGTATTGGTTTACAATGAGCAGTTCTTC; CDR3aa: CASSVLVYNEQFF; j_gene: TRBJ2-1; abundance: .; v_gene: TRBV9; d_gene: .
CDR3nt: TGTGCCAGCAGTGACGGCGGGAGAGGGTCCACCGGGGAGCTGTTTTTT; CDR3aa: CASSDGGRGSTGELFF; j_gene: TRBJ2-2; abundance: .; v_gene: TRBV6-4; d_gene: TRBD2
CDR3nt: TGTGCCAGCAGCCAAGTGGGACCTCCCAACTCTGGGGCCAACGTCCTGACTTTC; CDR3aa: CASSQVGPPNSGANVLTF; j_gene: TRBJ2-6; abundance: once; v_gene: TRBV4-2; d_gene: .
CDR3nt: TGTGCCAGCAGTTCCCAATCTAGCGGGAGAGGAGCCGGGGAGCTGTTTTTT; CDR3aa: CASSSQSSGRGAGELFF; j_gene: TRBJ2-2; abundance: .; v_gene: TRBV28; d_gene: TRBD2
CDR3nt: TGTGCCAGCAGCTTCCGGGACTTCTACAATGAGCAGTTCTTC; CDR3aa: CASSFRDFYNEQFF; j_gene: TRBJ2-1; abundance: .; v_gene: TRBV5-6; d_gene: .
CDR3nt: TGTGCTAGCAGCTTTTGGGGCAAAGAGACCCAGTACTTC; CDR3aa: CASSFWGKETQYF; j_gene: TRBJ2-5; abundance: .; v_gene: TRBV7-7; d_gene: .
CDR3nt: TGTGCCAGCCATATATCGGGGCCCCCTAACTATGGCTACACCTTC; CDR3aa: CASHISGPPNYGYTF; j_gene: TRBJ1-2; abundance: .; v_gene: TRBV27; d_gene: .
CDR3nt: TGCGCCAGCAGCTTAACGGGACAGGAAAATGGCTACACCTTC; CDR3aa: CASSLTGQENGYTF; j_gene: TRBJ1-2; abundance: .; v_gene: TRBV5-1; d_gene: TRBD1
CDR3nt: TGTGCCAGCAGCTTAGTGCGGGGCGTTGGTGAGCAGTTCTTC; CDR3aa: CASSLVRGVGEQFF; j_gene: TRBJ2-1; abundance: .; v_gene: TRBV7-2; d_gene: .
CDR3nt: TGTGCCAGCAGCCACTCGGGACAGGGGGCATTAGAGCAGTTCTTC; CDR3aa: CASSHSGQGALEQFF; j_gene: TRBJ2-1; abundance: .; v_gene: TRBV7-2; d_gene: TRBD1
CDR3nt: TGCGCCAGCTCCTTTCGGGGGGCGGTCACCGGGGAGCTGTTTTTT; CDR3aa: CASSFRGAVTGELFF; j_gene: TRBJ2-2; abundance: .; v_gene: TRBV5-1; d_gene: .
CDR3nt: TGTGCCAGCAGGCCGGGACAGGGAGTAACTAAGCCCCAGCATTTT; CDR3aa: CASRPGQGVTKPQHF; j_gene: TRBJ1-5; abundance: .; v_gene: TRBV28; d_gene: TRBD1
CDR3nt: TGTGCCAGCAGCCCCGGACTAGCGGGAGTTACAACAGATACGCAGTATTTT; CDR3aa: CASSPGLAGVTTDTQYF; j_gene: TRBJ2-3; abundance: .; v_gene: TRBV5-6; d_gene: TRBD2
CDR3nt: TGTGCCATGGGGGATACAGGACCATACACAGATACGCAGTATTTT; CDR3aa: CAMGDTGPYTDTQYF; j_gene: TRBJ2-3; abundance: .; v_gene: TRBV10-3; d_gene: .
CDR3nt: TGTGCCAGCATGCCGGGGACAAGCACCGGGGAGCTGTTTTTT; CDR3aa: CASMPGTSTGELFF; j_gene: TRBJ2-2; abundance: .; v_gene: TRBV28; d_gene: .